Sequencing of this T cell receptor beta chain was carried out in a study of CD8 T cells in ankylosing spondylitis. Findings and caveats of the study: Characteristic of ankylosing spondylitis blood, it appeared, was a TCR beta motif comprising about eight highly homologous variants.

TCRdb itself ran the 5' RACE reads through MiXCR, one entry per CDR3 protein. The data show 350,000 to 450,000 distinct CDR3 sequences, 20% seen once. As to this clonotype: Its antigen remains unidentified.

This CDR3 has 14 amino acids. V gave up 5 bases and J gave up 2 bases, with 13 bases separating them. This TCR came from a male donor with ankylosing spondylitis or in good health (not recorded which). The sequenced sample consisted of blood, either unsorted or a sorted T cell fraction (not recorded which). V is TRBV12-3 or TRBV12-4 and J is TRBJ2-7; D is perhaps TRBD1 (6 bases). CDR3 nucleotide sequence: TGTGCCAGCAGTAAATTCGGACAGCCCTACGAGCAGTACTTC. Residues: CASSKFGQPYEQYF.